The entry below describes one T cell receptor (beta chain). The material for each subset, its genomic DNA, was split evenly across several immunoSEQ plates. Generated by immunoSEQ multiplex PCR, the TCRdb table keeps only in-frame clones and is missing some. The top ten hold more than 0.1% of the sample, which has approximately 2.4 million clones, approximately 94% seen once. Trimming shortened V by 1 base and J by 3 bases, and 9 bases separated the two germline ends. CDR1 and CDR2 from the germline V gene are MGHRA and YSYEKL. The CDR3 consists of 14 residues. The data stem from a study of shared clonotypes between healthy human individuals.

The sequence was obtained from a man aged 18 to 29 in good health. The gene calls are TRBV4-1 and TRBJ1-1; D gene ambiguous. The sequenced material came from naive CD4+ T cells sorted from blood. The subset was: CD45RA+ positively selected. The chain's CDR3 is CASSQVLGDTEAFF. CDR3 in DNA: TGCGCCAGCAGCCAAGTTCTAGGAGACACTGAAGCTTTCTTT.